The subject of this entry is one T cell receptor beta chain. The sample originates from a study of PD-L1 blockade in urothelial cancer. The overall study: Patients with male sex and bladder-origin urothelial cancer accounted for about 85% of the roughly 30 enrolled.

This table comes from immunoSEQ multiplex PCR, and its TCRdb copy is limited to in-frame clones, with some not included. The sample lists over 15,000 clones, around 90% occurring once. The CDR3 length is 16 residues. The germline V and J ends were trimmed by 1 base and 1 base, with 10 bases remaining between them. The germline CDR1 and CDR2 sequences are KGHSH and LQKENI. The specimen comprised PBMCs, sampled around atezolizumab (anti-PD-L1) treatment. This sequence was found in a man aged 45 to 65 with urothelial cancer. This chain connects TRBV18 to TRBJ2-2, with no clear D. CDR3 in amino acids: CASSPQAGKNTGELFF. DNA for the CDR3: TGTGCCAGCTCACCACAGGCAGGAAAGAACACCGGGGAGCTGTTTTTT.